The 11 T cell receptor beta chains given below trace back to one sample, sequenced in a study of blood T cell repertoires in COVID-19. Clones were sequenced by immunoSEQ multiplex PCR, and TCRdb holds only the in-frame ones, with some missing. The sample records about 150,000 clones, 86% being singletons. Sequencing was performed on PBMCs or T cells enriched from blood (not recorded which). The receptors shown here come from a man aged 50-60 years who had recovered from COVID-19.

The chain has TRBV5-8 and TRBJ1-5, with 7 positions matching TRBD1. The CDR3 is made up of 15 amino acids. CDR1 and CDR2 (germline): SGHTS, YDEGEE. V lost 1 base to trimming and J lost 2 bases; unmatched junction nucleotides: 3. CDR3 region: CASSLWTGGNQPQHF. The CDR3 DNA sequence: TGTGCCAGCAGCTTGTGGACAGGCGGCAATCAGCCCCAGCATTTT.

The genes are TRBV5-5 and TRBJ1-2; 11 bases fit TRBD1. After removal of 5 bases from V and 4 bases from J, the junction contained 10 bases not matched to a gene. The germline gives CDR1 SGHKS, CDR2 YYEKEE (reference sequence). This CDR3 has 16 amino acids. DNA for the CDR3: TGTGCCAGCAGTCCCATTGCCGGGACAGGGGGCTATGGCTACACCTTC. This translates into CASSPIAGTGGYGYTF.

The CDR3, as DNA: TGTGCCAGCAGTGAACAAAGCGGGGGGGGTTACAATGAGCAGTTCTTC. The encoded protein is CASSEQSGGGYNEQFF. The chain joins TRBV6-4 to TRBJ2-1; 10 bases match TRBD2. V lost 3 bases, J lost 4 bases, and 6 bases stayed unmatched. Germline V gene sequence: CDR1 MRHNA, CDR2 SNTAGT. The CDR3 is made up of 16 amino acids.

For the CDR3, the DNA is TGTGCCACCAGCGTTTTCCCGGGACTAGCGGGATATGAGCAGTTCTTC. It is translated as CATSVFPGLAGYEQFF. The chain is built from TRBV15 and TRBJ2-1; 13 bases are a match to TRBD2. Trimming removed 5 bases from V and 8 bases from J; junction bases left unmatched: 9. From germline, CDR1 is LNHNV and CDR2 YYDKDF (reference sequence). CDR3 length: 16 amino acids. The entire variable domain, with the rest obtained from reference TRBV15 and TRBJ2-1, is as follows: DAMVIQNPRYQVTQFGKPVTLSCSQTLNHNVMYWYQQKSSQAPKLLFHYYDKDFNNEADTPDNFQSRRPNTSFCFLDIRSPGLGDTAMYLCATSVFPGLAGYEQFFGPGTRLTVL.

V gene TRBV28 combines with J gene TRBJ2-7, with 9 bases identical to TRBD1. J was trimmed by 2 bases and V by 8 bases; bases with no gene match: 4. The length of the CDR3 is 13 residues. From germline, CDR1 is MDHEN and CDR2 SYDVKM. Here the CDR3 reads CASRTGEAYEQYF. The CDR3 DNA is TGTGCCAGCCGGACAGGGGAGGCCTACGAGCAGTACTTC.

The chain links TRBV19 to TRBJ2-5; 8 bases match TRBD1. Germline-derived CDR1 and CDR2 are LNHDA and SQIVND (reference sequence). After removal of 3 bases from V and 3 bases from J, the junction contained 15 bases not matched to a gene. This CDR3 comprises 18 residues. The CDR3 loop is CASSIPPRRQGHKETQYF. CDR3 DNA sequence: TGTGCCAGTAGTATCCCCCCGAGACGACAGGGGCATAAAGAGACCCAGTACTTC.

The rearrangement links TRBV5-6 to TRBJ1-5; 8 bases match TRBD1. This CDR3 has 14 residues. V was clipped by 1 base and J by 5 bases; unmatched bases: 2. Germline V lookup: CDR1 SGHDT, CDR2 YYEEEE. CDR3 sequence: CASSLSGGDQPQHF. The CDR3 nucleotides are TGTGCCAGCAGCTTGTCAGGGGGCGATCAGCCCCAGCATTTT.

The chain joins TRBV7-2 to TRBJ1-5; the D gene is possibly TRBD1 (6 bases). Germline V gives CDR1 SGHTA, CDR2 FQGNSA. With 5 bases removed from V and 0 bases from J, the gap between germline ends came to 11 bases. The CDR3 extends over 15 amino acids. CDR3 residues: CASSAGTSSNQPQHF. The CDR3 DNA reads as TGTGCCAGCAGCGCCGGGACATCTAGCAATCAGCCCCAGCATTTT. Supplemented by reference TRBV7-2 and TRBJ1-5, the full variable domain reads GAGVSQSPSNKVTEKGKDVELRCDPISGHTALYWYRQSLGQGLEFLIYFQGNSAPDKSGLPSDRFSAERTGGSVSTLTIQRTQQEDSAVYLCASSAGTSSNQPQHFGDGTRLSIL.

V is TRBV5-3 and J is TRBJ1-2; D possibly corresponds to TRBD1 (5 bases). TRBV5-3 is sorted into the ORF group, with uncertain function. The length of the CDR3 is 15 residues. Trimming stripped 1 base from V and 5 bases from J, with 15 bases between. CDR3 nucleotide sequence: TGTGCCAGAAGCTTGTGGGAGGGGTCGGGGTATGGCTACACCTTC. It specifies CARSLWEGSGYGYTF.

CDR3 loop: CASSYEAGQNSPLHF. For the CDR3, the DNA is TGTGCCAGCAGTTACGAGGCAGGGCAGAATTCACCCCTCCACTTT. V is TRBV6-5 and J is TRBJ1-6, with a weak D call TRBD1 (5 bases). Germline V lookup: CDR1 MNHEY, CDR2 SVGAGI. The V gene lost 2 bases and the J gene lost 7 bases, with 12 bases spanning the gap. The CDR3 extends over 15 amino acids.

This chain uses TRBV2 with TRBJ2-3; 12 bases match TRBD1. V shed 7 bases, J shed 4 bases, and the junction held 6 bases outside the gene matches. Germline values: CDR1 SNHLY, CDR2 FYNNEI. There are 15 residues in the CDR3. The CDR3: CASTRDRGRADTQYF. For the CDR3, the DNA is TGTGCCAGCACCAGGGACAGGGGGCGAGCAGATACGCAGTATTTT.